This T cell receptor beta chain was captured by sequencing in a study of blood T cell repertoires in COVID-19. In the study overall: From the United States, Italy and Spain came samples of acute and convalescent COVID-19.

V shed 2 bases and J 7 bases; nucleotides not matched to a gene: 5. There are 13 residues in the CDR3. Germline loops: CDR1 SQVTM, CDR2 ANQGSEA. Authors' processing steps: Amplification from reference gene primers served as the basis for estimated nucleated cell counts. This table comes from immunoSEQ multiplex PCR, and its TCRdb copy is limited to in-frame clones, with some not included. The V and J calls and clone size were taken over from that table, and D and trimming were inferred from the DNA. Of over 200,000 clones detected, approximately 83% appear once; the ten largest clones hold roughly 2.5%.

This TCR was sampled from a woman in her thirties or forties with active or convalescent COVID-19. The sample taken for sequencing was peripheral blood. The rearrangement joins TRBV29-1 to TRBJ2-1; 7 nucleotides match TRBD2. The CDR3 DNA reads as TGCAGCGTTGAACCGCTAGCGGCGAATGAGCAGTTCTTC. The encoded protein is CSVEPLAANEQFF.